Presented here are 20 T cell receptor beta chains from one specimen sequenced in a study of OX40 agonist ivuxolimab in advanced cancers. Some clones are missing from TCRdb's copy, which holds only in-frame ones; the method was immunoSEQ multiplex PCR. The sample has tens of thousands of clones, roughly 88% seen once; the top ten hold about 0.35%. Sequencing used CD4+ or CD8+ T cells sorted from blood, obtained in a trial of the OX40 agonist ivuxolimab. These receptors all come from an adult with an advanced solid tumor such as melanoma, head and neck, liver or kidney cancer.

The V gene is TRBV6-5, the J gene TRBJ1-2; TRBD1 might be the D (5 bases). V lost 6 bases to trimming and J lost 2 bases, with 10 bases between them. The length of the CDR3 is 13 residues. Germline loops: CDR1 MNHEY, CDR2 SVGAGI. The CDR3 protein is CASSPTENYGYTF. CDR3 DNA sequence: TGTGCCAGCAGCCCGACAGAGAACTATGGCTACACCTTC.

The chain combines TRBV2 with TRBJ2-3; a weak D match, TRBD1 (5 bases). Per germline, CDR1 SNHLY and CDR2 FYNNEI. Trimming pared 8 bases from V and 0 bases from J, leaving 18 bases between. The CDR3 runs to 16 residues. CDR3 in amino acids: CASGLTQVGSTDTQYF. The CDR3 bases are TGTGCCAGCGGCCTGACACAGGTCGGGAGCACAGATACGCAGTATTTT.

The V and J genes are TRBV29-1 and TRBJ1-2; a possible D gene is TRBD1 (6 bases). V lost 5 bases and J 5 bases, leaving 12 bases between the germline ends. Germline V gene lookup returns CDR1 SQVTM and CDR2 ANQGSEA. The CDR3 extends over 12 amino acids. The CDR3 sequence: CSVTGTKYGYTF. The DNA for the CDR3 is TGCAGCGTTACAGGGACGAAGTATGGCTACACCTTC.

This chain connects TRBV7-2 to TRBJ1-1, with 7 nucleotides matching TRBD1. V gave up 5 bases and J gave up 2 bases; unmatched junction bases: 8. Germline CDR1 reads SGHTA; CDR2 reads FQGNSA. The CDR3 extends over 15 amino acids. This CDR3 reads CASSPQGGRNTEAFF. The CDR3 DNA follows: TGTGCCAGCAGCCCCCAGGGGGGGCGCAACACTGAAGCTTTCTTT. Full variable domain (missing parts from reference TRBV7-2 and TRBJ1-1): GAGVSQSPSNKVTEKGKDVELRCDPISGHTALYWYRQSLGQGLEFLIYFQGNSAPDKSGLPSDRFSAERTGGSVSTLTIQRTQQEDSAVYLCASSPQGGRNTEAFFGQGTRLTVV.

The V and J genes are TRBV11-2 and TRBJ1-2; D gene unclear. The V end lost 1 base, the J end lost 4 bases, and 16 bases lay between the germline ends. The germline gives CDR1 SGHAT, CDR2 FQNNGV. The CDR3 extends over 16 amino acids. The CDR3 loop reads CASSLAVQTSPYGYTF. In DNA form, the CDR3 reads TGTGCCAGCAGCTTAGCGGTGCAGACTAGCCCCTATGGCTACACCTTC.

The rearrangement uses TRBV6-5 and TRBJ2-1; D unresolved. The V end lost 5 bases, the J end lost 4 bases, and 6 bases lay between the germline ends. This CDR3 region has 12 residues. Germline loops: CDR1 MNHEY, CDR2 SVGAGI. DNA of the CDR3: TGTGCCAGCAGTGCACAGTACAATGAGCAGTTCTTC. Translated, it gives CASSAQYNEQFF.

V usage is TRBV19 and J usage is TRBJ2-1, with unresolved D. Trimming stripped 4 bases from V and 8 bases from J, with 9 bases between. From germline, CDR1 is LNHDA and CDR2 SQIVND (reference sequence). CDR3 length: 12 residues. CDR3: CASSTSGYEQFF. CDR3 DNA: TGTGCCAGTAGTACCTCGGGCTATGAGCAGTTCTTC.

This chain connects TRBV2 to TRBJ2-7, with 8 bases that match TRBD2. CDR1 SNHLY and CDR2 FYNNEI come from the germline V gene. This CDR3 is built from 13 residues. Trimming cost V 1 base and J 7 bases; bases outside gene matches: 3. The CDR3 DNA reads TGTGCCAGCAGTGAAGGAGCGGGAGTTGAGCAGTACTTC. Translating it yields CASSEGAGVEQYF.

The CDR3 nucleotides are TGTGCCAGCTCGGGACAGGGTGAAGGCTACACCTTC. Translation gives CASSGQGEGYTF. The chain uses TRBV6-1 and TRBJ1-2, with TRBD1 identical over 9 bases. J lost 8 bases, V lost 8 bases, and 6 bases had no gene match. The CDR3 totals 12 residues. Looked up from germline, CDR1 is MNHNS and CDR2 is SASEGT.

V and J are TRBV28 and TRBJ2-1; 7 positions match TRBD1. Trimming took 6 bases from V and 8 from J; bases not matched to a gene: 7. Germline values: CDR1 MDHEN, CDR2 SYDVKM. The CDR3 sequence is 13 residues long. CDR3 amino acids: CASSLGQSYEQFF. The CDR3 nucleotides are TGTGCCAGCAGCCTGGGACAGAGTTATGAGCAGTTCTTC.

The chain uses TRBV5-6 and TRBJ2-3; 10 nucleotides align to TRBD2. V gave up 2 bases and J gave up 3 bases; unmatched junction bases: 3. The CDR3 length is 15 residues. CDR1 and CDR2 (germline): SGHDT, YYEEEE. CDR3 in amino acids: CASSLSSGSTDTQYF. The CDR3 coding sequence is TGTGCCAGCAGCTTATCTAGCGGGAGTACAGATACGCAGTATTTT.

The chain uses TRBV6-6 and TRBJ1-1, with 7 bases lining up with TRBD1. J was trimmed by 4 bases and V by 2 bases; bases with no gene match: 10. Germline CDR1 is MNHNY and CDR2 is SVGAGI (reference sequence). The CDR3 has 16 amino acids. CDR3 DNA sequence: TGTGCCAGCAGTTACGGCGGGACAGTCGAGAGCACTGAAGCTTTCTTT. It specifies CASSYGGTVESTEAFF.

The CDR3 spells CASSYSGLAWETQYF. CDR3 sequence (DNA): TGTGCCAGCAGTTACTCAGGACTAGCCTGGGAGACCCAGTACTTC. The chain joins TRBV6-5 to TRBJ2-5; 8 bases fit TRBD2. Germline V CDR1 and CDR2: MNHEY, SVGAGI. With V trimmed by 0 bases and J by 5 bases, 5 bases remained unmatched. The CDR3 has 15 amino acids.

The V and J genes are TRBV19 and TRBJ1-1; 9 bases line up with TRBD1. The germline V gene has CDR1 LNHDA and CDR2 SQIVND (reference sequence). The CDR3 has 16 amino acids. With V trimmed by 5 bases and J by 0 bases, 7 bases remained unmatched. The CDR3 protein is CASSPGQGRVNTEAFF. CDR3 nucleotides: TGTGCCAGTAGTCCAGGACAGGGGAGAGTGAACACTGAAGCTTTCTTT.

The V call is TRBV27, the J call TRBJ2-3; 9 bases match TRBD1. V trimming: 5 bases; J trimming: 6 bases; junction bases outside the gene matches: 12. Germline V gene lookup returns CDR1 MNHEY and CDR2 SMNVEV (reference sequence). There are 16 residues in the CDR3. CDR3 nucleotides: TGTGCCAGCAGTCCCACAGGGGGCGGTCTGGGCGATACGCAGTATTTT. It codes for CASSPTGGGLGDTQYF.

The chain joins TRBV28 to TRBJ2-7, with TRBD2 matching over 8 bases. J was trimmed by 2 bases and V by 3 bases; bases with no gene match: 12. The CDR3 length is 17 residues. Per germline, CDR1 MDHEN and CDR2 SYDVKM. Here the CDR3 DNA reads TGTGCCAGCAGTTTCCCTCTGGGTAGCGGGATTCCCTACGAGCAGTACTTC. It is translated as CASSFPLGSGIPYEQYF.

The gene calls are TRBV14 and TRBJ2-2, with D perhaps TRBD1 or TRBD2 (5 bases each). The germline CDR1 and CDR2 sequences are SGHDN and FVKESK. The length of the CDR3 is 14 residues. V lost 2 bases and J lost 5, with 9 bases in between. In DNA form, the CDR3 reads TGTGCCAGCAGCCAATGGGGGTGGACCGGGGAGCTGTTTTTT. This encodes CASSQWGWTGELFF.

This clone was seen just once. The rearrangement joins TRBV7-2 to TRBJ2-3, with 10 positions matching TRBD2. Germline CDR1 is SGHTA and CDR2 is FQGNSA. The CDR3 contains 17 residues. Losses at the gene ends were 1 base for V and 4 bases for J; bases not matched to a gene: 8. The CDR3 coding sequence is TGTGCCAGCAGCTTAGTTGCTAGCGGGAGTATACCAGATACGCAGTATTTT. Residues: CASSLVASGSIPDTQYF.

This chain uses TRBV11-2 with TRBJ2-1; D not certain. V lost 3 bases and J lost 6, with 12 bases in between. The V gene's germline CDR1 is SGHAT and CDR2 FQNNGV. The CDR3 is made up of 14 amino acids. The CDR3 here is CASSFPKPPNEQFF. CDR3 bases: TGTGCCAGCAGCTTTCCGAAACCCCCCAATGAGCAGTTCTTC.

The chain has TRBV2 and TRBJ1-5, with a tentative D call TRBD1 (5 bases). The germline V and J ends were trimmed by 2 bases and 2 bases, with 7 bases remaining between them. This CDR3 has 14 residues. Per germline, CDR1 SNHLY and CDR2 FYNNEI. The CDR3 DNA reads TGTGCCAGCAGTGAACAGGGTGGCAATCAGCCCCAGCATTTT. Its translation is CASSEQGGNQPQHF. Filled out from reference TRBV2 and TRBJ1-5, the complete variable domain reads EPEVTQTPSHQVTQMGQEVILRCVPISNHLYFYWYRQILGQKVEFLVSFYNNEISEKSEIFDDQFSVERPDGSNFTLKIRSTKLEDSAMYFCASSEQGGNQPQHFGDGTRLSIL.